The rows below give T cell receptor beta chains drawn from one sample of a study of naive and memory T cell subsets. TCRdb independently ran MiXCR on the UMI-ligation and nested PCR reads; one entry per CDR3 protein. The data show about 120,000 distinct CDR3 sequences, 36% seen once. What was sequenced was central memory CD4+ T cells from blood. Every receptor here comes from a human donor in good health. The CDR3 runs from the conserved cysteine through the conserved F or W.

CSVRPGQAYNEQFF | TRBJ2-1 | TRBV29-1
CASSHGLARDNEQFF | TRBJ2-1 | TRBV6-5
CASSYYGPSSGGYNEQFF | TRBJ2-1 | TRBV6-2/TRBV6-3
CASKRPTGELFF | TRBJ2-2 | TRBV28
CASSSSGRGDIQYF | TRBJ2-4 | TRBV19
CASSLGQVPGNTIYF | TRBJ1-3 | TRBV7-2
CSVADSEQFF | TRBJ2-1 | TRBV29-1
CASSTQGGNSPLHF | TRBJ1-6 | TRBV28
CSVQSSGSLFF | TRBJ2-1 | TRBV29-1
CASSLRLAPYNEQFF | TRBJ2-1 | TRBV14
CASRPRLAGGNEQYF | TRBJ2-7 | TRBV2
CSAGGQPNDKNIQYF | TRBJ2-4 | TRBV29-1
CASSSTSPGRSVTEAFF | TRBJ1-1 | TRBV7-2
CASSRSSGRNEQFF | TRBJ2-1 | TRBV14
CASSFTGRGNEQFF | TRBJ2-1 | TRBV12-3/TRBV12-4
CAISVGGAGTGELFF | TRBJ2-2 | TRBV10-3
CSARDRYQETQYF | TRBJ2-5 | TRBV20-1
CASSRQVRDTEAFF | TRBJ1-1 | TRBV6-6
CASSYNWGDEKLFF | TRBJ1-4 | TRBV6-5
CSARAGRHLNTGELFF | TRBJ2-2 | TRBV20-1
CASSQAGAQPQHF | TRBJ1-5 | TRBV3-1
CASSLAVTGELFF | TRBJ2-2 | TRBV11-3
CSARDLTASGTNYNEQFF | TRBJ2-1 | TRBV20-1
CASSPPSQGSGNTIYF | TRBJ1-3 | TRBV28
CASSLSVGADSFNEKLFF | TRBJ1-4 | TRBV7-8
CASSRGAGELFF | TRBJ2-2 | TRBV7-9
CASAGIANTGELFF | TRBJ2-2 | TRBV10-3
CASSDQGARNQPQHF | TRBJ1-5 | TRBV6-4
CSVAALLPNTEAFF | TRBJ1-1 | TRBV29-1
CASMAPLGQGNNEQYF | TRBJ2-7 | TRBV6-5
CASSEGRAQTQYF | TRBJ2-5 | TRBV6-1
CATSRGGTTASSYNEQFF | TRBJ2-1 | TRBV15